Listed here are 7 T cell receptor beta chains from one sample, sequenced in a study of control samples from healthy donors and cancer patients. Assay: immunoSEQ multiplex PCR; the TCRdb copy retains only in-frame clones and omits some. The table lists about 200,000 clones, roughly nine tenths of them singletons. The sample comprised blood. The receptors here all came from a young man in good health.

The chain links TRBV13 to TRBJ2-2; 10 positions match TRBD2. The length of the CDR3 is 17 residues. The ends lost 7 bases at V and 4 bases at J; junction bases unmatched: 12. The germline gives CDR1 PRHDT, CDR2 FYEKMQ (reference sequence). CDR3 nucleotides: TGTGCCAGCACCATAACCCAGCGGGGGGGCGGCACCGGGGAGCTGTTTTTT. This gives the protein CASTITQRGGGTGELFF.

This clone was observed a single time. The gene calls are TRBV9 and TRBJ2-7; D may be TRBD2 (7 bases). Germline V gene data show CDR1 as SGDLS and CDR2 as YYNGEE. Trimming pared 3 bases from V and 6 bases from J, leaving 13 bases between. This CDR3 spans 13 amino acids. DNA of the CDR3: TGTGCCAGCAGCGCGGGGGGCCTCGGCGAGCAGTACTTC. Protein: CASSAGGLGEQYF.

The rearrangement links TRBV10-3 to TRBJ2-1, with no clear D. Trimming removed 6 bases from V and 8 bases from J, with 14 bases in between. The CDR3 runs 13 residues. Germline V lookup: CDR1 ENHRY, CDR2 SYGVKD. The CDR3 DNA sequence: TGTGCCATCAGGGACGGCGCCCACGATGAGCAGTTCTTC. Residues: CAIRDGAHDEQFF.

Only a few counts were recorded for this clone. The CDR3 reads CASSRTSGGSKISYNEQFF. CDR3 nucleotide sequence: TGCGCCAGCAGTAGGACTAGCGGGGGGTCGAAGATCTCCTACAATGAGCAGTTCTTC. The V and J genes are TRBV10-1 and TRBJ2-1; 14 bases align to TRBD2. CDR1 is WNHNN and CDR2 is SYGVQD in the germline V gene (reference sequence). There are 19 residues in the CDR3. V lost 5 bases, J lost 0 bases, and 9 bases stayed unmatched.

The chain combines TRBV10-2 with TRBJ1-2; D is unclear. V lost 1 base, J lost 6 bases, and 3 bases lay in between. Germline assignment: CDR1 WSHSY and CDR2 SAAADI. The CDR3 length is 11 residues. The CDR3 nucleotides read TGCGCCAGCAGTGAGTTAGATGGCTACACCTTC. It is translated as CASSELDGYTF.

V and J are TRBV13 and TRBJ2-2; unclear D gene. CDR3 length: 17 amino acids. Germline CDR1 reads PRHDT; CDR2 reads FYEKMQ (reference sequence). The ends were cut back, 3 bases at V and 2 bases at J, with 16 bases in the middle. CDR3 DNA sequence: TGTGCCAGCAGCTTTTTTGATGGCAGCTTCAACACCGGGGAGCTGTTTTTT. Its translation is CASSFFDGSFNTGELFF.

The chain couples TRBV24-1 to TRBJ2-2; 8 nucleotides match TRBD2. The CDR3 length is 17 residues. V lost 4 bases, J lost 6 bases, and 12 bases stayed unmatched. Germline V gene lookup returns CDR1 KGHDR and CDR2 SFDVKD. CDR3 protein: CATSDEPGLVKPGELFF. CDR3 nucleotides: TGTGCCACCAGTGACGAACCGGGACTAGTGAAACCCGGGGAGCTGTTTTTT.